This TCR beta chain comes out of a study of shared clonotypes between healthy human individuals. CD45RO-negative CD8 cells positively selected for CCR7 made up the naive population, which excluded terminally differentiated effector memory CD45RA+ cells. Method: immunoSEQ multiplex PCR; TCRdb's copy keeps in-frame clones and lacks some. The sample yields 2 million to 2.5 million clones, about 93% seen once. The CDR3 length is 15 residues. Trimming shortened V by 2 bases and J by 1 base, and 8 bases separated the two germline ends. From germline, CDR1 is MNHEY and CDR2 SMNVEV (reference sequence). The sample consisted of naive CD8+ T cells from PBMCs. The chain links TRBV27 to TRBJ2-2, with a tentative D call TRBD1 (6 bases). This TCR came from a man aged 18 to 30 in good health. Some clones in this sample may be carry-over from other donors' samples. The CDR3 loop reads CASSLQGLNTGELFF. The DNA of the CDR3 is TGTGCCAGCAGTTTACAGGGGCTGAACACCGGGGAGCTGTTTTTT.